What follows describes a single T cell receptor beta chain. The antigen remains unidentified. The data stem from a study of early T cells in non-severe SARS-CoV-2 infection. Study context: Chains stayed unpaired after sequencing of bulk RNA from unsorted whole blood. Broader study findings: VDJdb matches were skewed toward anti-spike CD8 T cell responses.

Researchers attached unique molecular identifiers to individual cDNA molecules. One entry per CDR3 protein results from TCRdb running MiXCR on the 5' RACE reads. The repertoire consists of roughly 80,000 distinct CDR3 sequences, with around a sixth occurring once and the leading ten covering roughly 12%. This CDR3 is 14 amino acids long. J was trimmed by 4 bases and V by 8 bases; bases with no gene match: 7. Per germline, CDR1 SGHTA and CDR2 FQGTGA. This TCR was recovered from an adult who was a healthcare worker with PCR-confirmed SARS-CoV-2 infection or an uninfected control (not recorded which). The gene calls are TRBV7-3 and TRBJ2-1; 8 bases agree with TRBD2. The sequencing sample was made of whole blood. The CDR3 nucleotides are TGTGCCAGCTCGGGGGGGCGAGGATACAATGAGCAGTTCTTC. Residues: CASSGGRGYNEQFF.